These 21 T cell receptor beta chains were all obtained from the same sample, sequenced in a study of regulatory T cells in long-lasting Graves disease. Specified time point: newly diagnosed GD, antithyroid drugs for less than 3 months. PBMC-extracted RNA yielded the TCR library. Arm-PCR of CDR3 regions with iRepertoire HTBI primers generated TCR beta libraries. TCRdb re-analysed the multiplex PCR reads in MiXCR, keeping a single row per CDR3 protein. The sample lists hundreds of thousands of distinct CDR3 sequences, 15% to 20% occurring once. These same data were also listed under a study on T cells in Graves' hyperthyroidism and ophthalmopathy.

Sequencing used peripheral blood mononuclear cells (PBMCs), obtained at new diagnosis, from a patient treated with antithyroid drugs. The source of these receptors is a woman aged 30 to 39 with Graves disease.

To note about this clonotype: A read error is the likely source, as a far larger clone sits one nucleotide away. The chain recombines TRBV2 with TRBJ2-1, with D possibly being TRBD1 or TRBD2 (5 bases each). Germline assignment: CDR1 SNHLY and CDR2 FYNNEI. There are 16 residues in the CDR3. The V end lost 5 bases, the J end lost 10 bases, and 24 bases lay between the germline ends. CDR3 loop: CASSFMGTALSYEQFF. The CDR3 nucleotides read TGTGCCAGCAGTTTCATGGGGACGGCCCTATCCTACGAGCAGTTCTTC.

The V and J genes are TRBV6-5 and TRBJ2-7; D tentatively reads TRBD1 or TRBD2 (5 bases each). Germline-derived CDR1 and CDR2 are MNHEY and SVGAGI. The CDR3 is 16 residues long. V dropped 2 bases and J dropped 2 bases, with 16 bases sitting between them. The CDR3 DNA sequence: TGTGCCAGCAGTTACAGCGATTCCGGGGCGGCCTACGAGCAGTACTTC. Amino acid sequence: CASSYSDSGAAYEQYF.

This clonotype was counted only a few times. The CDR3 nucleotides read TGTGCCAGCAGTTTAACCACCGGGGGCGCAAGACAGCCCCAGCATTTT. This encodes CASSLTTGGARQPQHF. The chain combines TRBV12-3 or TRBV12-4 with TRBJ1-5; perhaps TRBD1 as D (6 bases). The CDR3 is made up of 16 amino acids. V shed 2 bases and J shed 7 bases, with 18 bases lying between them.

The V call is TRBV18, the J call TRBJ1-2; no definite D call. V was cut by 1 base and J by 4 bases, with 13 bases left in between. CDR1 and CDR2 (germline): KGHSH, LQKENI. There are 15 residues in the CDR3. The CDR3 reads CASSPQARSSYGYTF. The CDR3 region has the DNA TGTGCCAGCTCACCACAGGCCAGAAGTAGCTATGGCTACACCTTC.

This clonotype was detected many times. This CDR3 reads CASSFVPQDPGAGELFF. CDR3 in DNA: TGTGCCAGCAGCTTTGTTCCCCAAGACCCTGGTGCCGGGGAGCTGTTTTTT. This chain joins TRBV11-2 and TRBJ2-2, with D uncertain. Germline assignment: CDR1 SGHAT and CDR2 FQNNGV. This CDR3 comprises 17 residues. Between the trimmed V and J ends, which lost 3 bases and 6 bases, there was a span of 20 bases.

The sample holds a few counts of this clonotype. The chain has TRBV29-1 and TRBJ1-1, with D hard to call. The CDR3 sequence is 13 residues long. V was cut by 4 bases and J by 5 bases, with 14 bases left in between. The germline CDR1 and CDR2 sequences are SQVTM and ANQGSEA. CDR3 loop: CSVAVGEWTEAFF. The CDR3 coding sequence is TGCAGCGTTGCGGTAGGCGAATGGACTGAAGCTTTCTTT.

This clonotype was recorded a few times. This may be a read error, as it is one base from a much larger clone. This chain uses TRBV2 with TRBJ2-7; maybe TRBD1 (6 bases). The CDR3 totals 15 residues. CDR1 is SNHLY, CDR2 FYNNEI, per germline. V was trimmed by 10 bases and J by 4 bases, leaving 23 bases between them. The CDR3 DNA follows: TGTGCCAACCTTCCTCAGGGGAATGGGGGTTACGAGCAGTACTTC. Translated: CANLPQGNGGYEQYF.

This clonotype was seen repeatedly, ten times or more. V usage is TRBV29-1 and J usage is TRBJ2-1; 7 nucleotides match TRBD2. In germline, CDR1 is SQVTM, CDR2 ANQGSEA. V trimming: 4 bases; J trimming: 8 bases; junction bases outside the gene matches: 8. CDR3 size: 13 residues. CDR3 coding DNA: TGCAGCGTTGTCCCTAGCGGAGGCGATGAGCAGTTCTTC. This codes for CSVVPSGGDEQFF.

The chain combines TRBV10-1 with TRBJ2-1; 8 bases align to TRBD2. The CDR3 runs to 14 residues. In germline, CDR1 is WNHNN, CDR2 SYGVQD (reference sequence). Trimming took 3 bases from V and 6 from J; bases not matched to a gene: 4. The chain's CDR3 is CASSEWSGSNEQFF. CDR3 nucleotide sequence: TGCGCCAGCAGTGAATGGAGCGGGAGCAATGAGCAGTTCTTC.

The chain recombines TRBV5-1 with TRBJ2-7; D is unclear. CDR3 length equals 14 residues. Deletions cut 5 bases from V and 2 bases from J, with 14 bases between. The germline gives CDR1 SGHRS, CDR2 YFSETQ. DNA of the CDR3: TGCGCCAGCAGTTTCGACCCTAACCCCTACGAGCAGTACTTC. Translated, it gives CASSFDPNPYEQYF.

This clonotype occurred many times. The chain has TRBV29-1 and TRBJ1-2; D not resolved. The germline V gene encodes CDR1 SQVTM and CDR2 ANQGSEA. There are 12 residues in the CDR3. V lost 0 bases and J 11 bases, leaving 13 bases between the germline ends. CDR3 region: CSVEDPGRKYTF. The CDR3 nucleotides are TGCAGCGTTGAAGATCCCGGAAGAAAATACACCTTC.

This clonotype has a count of ten or more. V gene TRBV20-1 combines with J gene TRBJ1-1; tentatively, D is TRBD1 (6 bases). The CDR3 sequence is 12 residues long. Trimming left V 7 bases short and J 11 bases short, with 20 bases between. Germline-derived CDR1 and CDR2 are DFQATT and SNEGSKA (reference sequence). The CDR3 here is CSDRVVPGRAFF. CDR3 bases: TGCAGTGACAGGGTCGTCCCCGGGAGGGCTTTCTTT.

About this clonotype itself: Being one base from a much bigger clone, this may be a read error. The chain carries TRBV3-1 and TRBJ2-5, with D unclear. This CDR3 has 12 residues. CDR1 and CDR2 (germline): LGHDT, YNNKEL (reference sequence). CDR3 sequence: CASSQVTQTQCF. The CDR3 bases are TGTGCCAGCAGCCAAGTCACCCAGACCCAGTGCTTC.

This clonotype was counted ten times or more. The V call is TRBV12-3 or TRBV12-4, the J call TRBJ1-2, with TRBD1 as a possible D gene (5 bases). Trimming took off 7 bases at V and 8 bases at J, with 14 bases between the two ends. CDR3 length: 12 residues. In DNA, the CDR3 is TGTGCCAGCAATGACAGAGTCGGGGGCTACACCTTC. Protein product: CASNDRVGGYTF.

This clonotype appeared many times. The rearrangement joins TRBV7-2 to TRBJ2-7, with 7 bases fitting TRBD2. CDR3 length equals 14 residues. CDR1 SGHTA and CDR2 FQGNSA come from the germline V gene. Trimming removed 2 bases from V and 2 bases from J; junction bases left unmatched: 3. In DNA form, the CDR3 reads TGTGCCAGCAGCTTATGGGAGGGGACCTACGAGCAGTACTTC. Translated, it gives CASSLWEGTYEQYF. Full variable domain (rest looked up from reference TRBV7-2 and TRBJ2-7): GAGVSQSPSNKVTEKGKDVELRCDPISGHTALYWYRQSLGQGLEFLIYFQGNSAPDKSGLPSDRFSAERTGGSVSTLTIQRTQQEDSAVYLCASSLWEGTYEQYFGPGTRLTVT.

This clonotype was seen many times. This sequence joins TRBV27 and TRBJ2-7, with D uncertain. Germline CDR1 and CDR2: MNHEY and SMNVEV (reference sequence). V was shortened by 2 bases and J by 3 bases, with 11 bases between the two germline ends. The CDR3 is 14 amino acids. The CDR3 reads CASSLIGSFYEQYF. CDR3 DNA sequence: TGTGCCAGCAGTTTAATAGGGTCCTTCTACGAGCAGTACTTC.

This clonotype was observed many times. This chain connects TRBV28 to TRBJ1-3; the D is unclear. Trimming removed 5 bases from V and 4 bases from J, with 6 bases in between. Germline V gene sequence: CDR1 MDHEN, CDR2 SYDVKM. The CDR3 runs 12 residues. CDR3 coding DNA: TGTGCCAGCAGTAATTTAGGAAACACCATATATTTT. It specifies CASSNLGNTIYF.

In its sample, this clonotype was seen many times. The V gene is TRBV20-1, the J gene TRBJ1-1; tentative D call: TRBD1 (6 bases). The V gene lost 3 bases and the J gene lost 5 bases, with 10 bases spanning the gap. Germline V CDR1 and CDR2: DFQATT, SNEGSKA (reference sequence). This CDR3 region has 12 residues. The DNA of the CDR3 is TGCAGTGCTAGCAACAGGGAAACTGAAGCTTTCTTT. Residues: CSASNRETEAFF.

The sample holds many counts of this clonotype. The chain joins TRBV15 to TRBJ2-5; 8 bases are a match to TRBD2. The trim removed 4 bases at V and 7 bases at J, leaving 17 bases unmatched. CDR1 and CDR2 (germline): LNHNV, YYDKDF (reference sequence). The CDR3 is made up of 17 amino acids. This chain's CDR3 is CATSTRGVAGPTGTQYF. For the CDR3, the DNA is TGTGCCACCAGCACCCGGGGGGTAGCGGGACCTACCGGGACCCAGTACTTC.

To note about this clonotype: A read error may explain this, as a much larger clone is one base away. The final CDR3 position lacks the conserved phenylalanine or tryptophan, pointing to a likely read error. The chain recombines TRBV11-1 with TRBJ2-1; D possibly uses TRBD1 or TRBD2 (6 bases each). CDR1 is SGHAT and CDR2 is FQDESV in the germline V gene (reference sequence). V gave up 6 bases and J gave up 4 bases, with 19 bases separating them. The CDR3 covers 16 residues. The CDR3 sequence is CASSRGLSDRYNEQFL. For the CDR3, the DNA is TGTGCCAGCAGTAGGGGACTTAGCGACAGGTACAATGAGCAGTTCCTC.

This clonotype was detected ten times or more. The chain recombines TRBV28 with TRBJ2-7; D is unresolved. The CDR3 loop spans 14 amino acids. Germline CDR1 is MDHEN and CDR2 is SYDVKM. V lost 3 bases to trimming and J lost 1 base, with 10 bases between them. The CDR3 nucleotides read TGTGCCAGCAGTTTTCATACTGGTTCCTACGAGCAGTACTTC. Translated: CASSFHTGSYEQYF. Filled out from reference TRBV28 and TRBJ2-7, the complete variable domain reads DVKVTQSSRYLVKRTGEKVFLECVQDMDHENMFWYRQDPGLGLRLIYFSYDVKMKEKGDIPEGYSVSREKKERFSLILESASTNQTSMYLCASSFHTGSYEQYFGPGTRLTVT.